What follows are 19 T cell receptor beta chains derived from one specimen sequenced in a study of T and B cells in COVID-19 patients. From blood, roughly 220-550 ng of genomic DNA served as TRB template. Multiplex PCR with BIOMED2 TRB-A/B primer pools amplified TRB rearrangements. TCRdb redid the calling of the multiplex PCR reads with MiXCR, one entry per CDR3 protein. The sample comprises approximately 14,000 distinct CDR3 sequences, 28% of which are singletons, and under 7.5% rests with the top ten. The source material was blood. The receptors were gathered from a human donor who had recovered from COVID-19.

The rearrangement uses TRBV6-5 and TRBJ1-2, with D unclear. This CDR3 comprises 13 residues. The V end lost 7 bases, the J end lost 5 bases, and 14 bases lay between the germline ends. CDR1 MNHEY and CDR2 SVGAGI come from the germline V gene. The CDR3 sequence: CASTPRGGYGYTF. In DNA form, the CDR3 reads TGTGCCAGCACTCCGCGCGGCGGGTATGGCTACACCTTC.

The chain uses TRBV4-2 and TRBJ1-5, with D uncertain. Germline CDR1 reads LGHNA; CDR2 reads YNFKEQ. This CDR3 is built from 14 residues. Trimming removed 3 bases at V and 6 bases at J, with 12 bases between. This chain's CDR3 is CASSQGRGAQPQHF. CDR3 coding DNA: TGTGCCAGCAGCCAGGGCCGGGGAGCTCAGCCCCAGCATTTT.

This clonotype qualifies as medium-sized. The chain carries TRBV5-6 and TRBJ2-3; D is possibly TRBD2 (5 bases). Germline V gene data show CDR1 as SGHDT and CDR2 as YYEEEE. V lost 4 bases to trimming and J lost 6 bases, with 18 bases between them. This CDR3 has 15 residues. The CDR3 DNA reads as TGTGCCAGCAGCCCGGACTTAGAGAGGAGTGATACGCAGTATTTT. This gives the protein CASSPDLERSDTQYF.

This clonotype was picked up many times. The chain recombines TRBV19 with TRBJ1-1, with 8 positions matching TRBD1. The germline gives CDR1 LNHDA, CDR2 SQIVND (reference sequence). V was pared by 1 base and J by 4 bases, with 8 bases of the junction left unmatched. This CDR3 contains 16 residues. The CDR3 here is CASSIAGGHRSTEAFF. In nucleotides, the CDR3 is TGTGCCAGTAGTATAGCAGGGGGCCATCGGAGCACTGAAGCTTTCTTT.

In this sample, this clonotype turned up many times. This chain uses TRBV7-6 with TRBJ2-2; 7 bases are shared with TRBD2. The CDR3 length is 18 residues. V was pared by 2 bases and J by 2 bases, with 11 bases of the junction left unmatched. Germline values: CDR1 SGHVS, CDR2 FNYEAQ. CDR3 sequence: CASSLTEAGEDNTGELFF. CDR3 nucleotides: TGTGCCAGCAGCTTAACCGAGGCGGGGGAGGACAACACCGGGGAGCTGTTTTTT.

The CDR3 loop reads CASSYSGTGGNLRAGELFF. The CDR3, as DNA: TGTGCCAGCAGTTACAGCGGGACAGGGGGTAACCTACGGGCCGGGGAGCTGTTTTTT. The chain combines TRBV6-1 with TRBJ2-2, with 11 bases that match TRBD1. The CDR3 contains 19 residues. Germline CDR1 reads MNHNS; CDR2 reads SASEGT. With 5 bases clipped from V and 6 bases from J, the junction kept 17 bases outside the gene matches.

The genes are TRBV10-2 and TRBJ2-7, with 7 nucleotides matching TRBD2. The V segment lost 8 bases and the J segment 2 bases; nucleotides outside the gene matches: 6. The CDR3 totals 13 residues. Germline V gene lookup returns CDR1 WSHSY and CDR2 SAAADI. As DNA, the CDR3 is TGCGCCAGCGGACCGGGACTAACCTACGAGCAGTACTTC. It codes for CASGPGLTYEQYF.

The chain couples TRBV6-6 to TRBJ1-2, with TRBD1 identical over 10 bases. J was trimmed by 6 bases and V by 5 bases; bases with no gene match: 12. Looked up from germline, CDR1 is MNHNY and CDR2 is SVGAGI (reference sequence). The CDR3 consists of 16 residues. CDR3 nucleotide sequence: TGTGCCAGCAGTCTCCAGAGGACAGGGGGAAAGGATGGCTACACCTTC. Translated, it gives CASSLQRTGGKDGYTF.

This clonotype rates as medium-sized (0.01 to 0.1%). The V gene is TRBV15, the J gene TRBJ2-7, with a tentative D call TRBD2 (6 bases). Germline V gene lookup returns CDR1 LNHNV and CDR2 YYDKDF (reference sequence). Trimming left V 0 bases short and J 2 bases short, with 11 bases between. The CDR3 is 15 residues long. CDR3 in amino acids: CATSRDRAGPYEQYF. The CDR3 nucleotides are TGTGCCACCAGCAGAGATCGAGCGGGCCCCTACGAGCAGTACTTC.

This clonotype is medium-sized. The CDR3 DNA is TGTGCCAGCAGTTTGGGCGGGGTGGTACTAGATACGCAGTATTTT. Its translation is CASSLGGVVLDTQYF. This chain links TRBV12-3 or TRBV12-4 with TRBJ2-3, with D possibly matching TRBD2 (6 bases). The CDR3 loop spans 15 amino acids. V was pared by 3 bases and J by 5 bases, with 15 bases between.

By sample share, this clonotype is medium-sized. The chain employs TRBV19 and TRBJ1-1; 7 bases are shared with TRBD1. The V gene's germline CDR1 is LNHDA and CDR2 SQIVND (reference sequence). V shed 3 bases and J 10 bases; nucleotides not matched to a gene: 5. The CDR3 spans 12 residues. CDR3 residues: CASSMEGGGAFF. The CDR3 coding sequence is TGTGCCAGTAGTATGGAAGGGGGCGGAGCTTTCTTT.

This clonotype has more than one count but fewer than ten. V usage is TRBV27 and J usage is TRBJ2-1; 7 positions agree with TRBD2. CDR1 is MNHEY and CDR2 is SMNVEV in the germline V gene (reference sequence). This CDR3 spans 16 amino acids. V shed 4 bases, J shed 4 bases, and the junction held 10 bases outside the gene matches. CDR3 residues: CASSSRLAEPYNEQFF. The DNA of the CDR3 is TGTGCCAGCAGTTCCCGTCTAGCGGAACCTTACAATGAGCAGTTCTTC.

As regards this clonotype: A much larger clone differs from this one at a single base, so this may be a read error. V usage is TRBV6-1 and J usage is TRBJ2-2; TRBD1 matches at 9 bases. The CDR3 is 17 amino acids. Germline values: CDR1 MNHNS, CDR2 SASEGT. The CDR3 bases are TGTGCCAGCAGTGAAGGGTGGGGGACAGGGTTTACCGGGGAGATGTTTTTT. This translates into CASSEGWGTGFTGEMFF.

There are many counts of this clonotype. The chain couples TRBV12-3 or TRBV12-4 to TRBJ2-7, with a possible D match to TRBD1 (6 bases). This CDR3 is built from 13 residues. The germline V and J ends were trimmed by 6 bases and 2 bases, with 11 bases remaining between them. The chain's CDR3 is CASSHGQTYEQYF. The CDR3 DNA reads as TGTGCCAGCAGCCACGGACAGACCTACGAGCAGTACTTC.

The J gene is TRBJ2-3, the V gene TRBV5-1; TRBD2 matches 14 bases. CDR1 is SGHRS and CDR2 is YFSETQ in the germline V gene. V lost 4 bases, J lost 5 bases, and 6 bases stayed unmatched. The CDR3 totals 16 residues. This CDR3 reads CASSTTSGGEVDTQYF. CDR3 nucleotide sequence: TGCGCCAGCAGCACGACTAGCGGGGGGGAGGTAGATACGCAGTATTTT. Combining the CDR3 with reference TRBV5-1 and TRBJ2-3 gives the whole variable domain KAGVTQTPRYLIKTRGQQVTLSCSPISGHRSVSWYQQTPGQGLQFLFEYFSETQRNKGNFPGRFSGRQFSNSRSEMNVSTLELGDSALYLCASSTTSGGEVDTQYFGPGTRLTVL.

Sample share makes this clonotype medium-sized. V is TRBV6-6 and J is TRBJ2-7, with a possible D match to TRBD1 (6 bases). CDR1 MNHNY and CDR2 SVGAGI come from the germline V gene (reference sequence). V lost 5 bases and J 2 bases, leaving 10 bases between the germline ends. This CDR3 contains 13 residues. The CDR3 nucleotides read TGTGCCAGCAGTGATACAGGGACCTACGAGCAGTACTTC. It encodes CASSDTGTYEQYF.

This clonotype occurred many times. The V call is TRBV6-5, the J call TRBJ2-1; 16 bases align to TRBD2. The CDR3 loop spans 14 amino acids. The germline CDR1 and CDR2 sequences are MNHEY and SVGAGI. V lost 7 bases to trimming and J lost 9 bases; unmatched junction nucleotides: 3. This chain's CDR3 is CASTGLAGGGEQFF. CDR3 bases: TGTGCCAGCACGGGACTAGCGGGAGGGGGTGAGCAGTTCTTC.

The sample holds a few counts of this clonotype. V and J are TRBV12-3 or TRBV12-4 and TRBJ2-7; D is possibly TRBD2 (5 bases). Trimming shortened V by 1 base and J by 5 bases, and 12 bases separated the two germline ends. The CDR3 has 14 amino acids. CDR3 residues: CASSLVSSGNEQYF. In nucleotides, the CDR3 is TGTGCCAGCAGTTTAGTTAGCTCCGGGAACGAGCAGTACTTC.

This clonotype has a handful of counts. The V call is TRBV6-1, the J call TRBJ2-7; tentative D call: TRBD2 (5 bases). V was shortened by 7 bases and J by 5 bases, with 9 bases between the two germline ends. Per the germline V gene, CDR1 is MNHNS and CDR2 is SASEGT. This CDR3 region has 11 residues. The CDR3: CASTSIHEQYF. CDR3 nucleotide sequence: TGTGCCAGCACTAGCATCCACGAGCAGTACTTC.